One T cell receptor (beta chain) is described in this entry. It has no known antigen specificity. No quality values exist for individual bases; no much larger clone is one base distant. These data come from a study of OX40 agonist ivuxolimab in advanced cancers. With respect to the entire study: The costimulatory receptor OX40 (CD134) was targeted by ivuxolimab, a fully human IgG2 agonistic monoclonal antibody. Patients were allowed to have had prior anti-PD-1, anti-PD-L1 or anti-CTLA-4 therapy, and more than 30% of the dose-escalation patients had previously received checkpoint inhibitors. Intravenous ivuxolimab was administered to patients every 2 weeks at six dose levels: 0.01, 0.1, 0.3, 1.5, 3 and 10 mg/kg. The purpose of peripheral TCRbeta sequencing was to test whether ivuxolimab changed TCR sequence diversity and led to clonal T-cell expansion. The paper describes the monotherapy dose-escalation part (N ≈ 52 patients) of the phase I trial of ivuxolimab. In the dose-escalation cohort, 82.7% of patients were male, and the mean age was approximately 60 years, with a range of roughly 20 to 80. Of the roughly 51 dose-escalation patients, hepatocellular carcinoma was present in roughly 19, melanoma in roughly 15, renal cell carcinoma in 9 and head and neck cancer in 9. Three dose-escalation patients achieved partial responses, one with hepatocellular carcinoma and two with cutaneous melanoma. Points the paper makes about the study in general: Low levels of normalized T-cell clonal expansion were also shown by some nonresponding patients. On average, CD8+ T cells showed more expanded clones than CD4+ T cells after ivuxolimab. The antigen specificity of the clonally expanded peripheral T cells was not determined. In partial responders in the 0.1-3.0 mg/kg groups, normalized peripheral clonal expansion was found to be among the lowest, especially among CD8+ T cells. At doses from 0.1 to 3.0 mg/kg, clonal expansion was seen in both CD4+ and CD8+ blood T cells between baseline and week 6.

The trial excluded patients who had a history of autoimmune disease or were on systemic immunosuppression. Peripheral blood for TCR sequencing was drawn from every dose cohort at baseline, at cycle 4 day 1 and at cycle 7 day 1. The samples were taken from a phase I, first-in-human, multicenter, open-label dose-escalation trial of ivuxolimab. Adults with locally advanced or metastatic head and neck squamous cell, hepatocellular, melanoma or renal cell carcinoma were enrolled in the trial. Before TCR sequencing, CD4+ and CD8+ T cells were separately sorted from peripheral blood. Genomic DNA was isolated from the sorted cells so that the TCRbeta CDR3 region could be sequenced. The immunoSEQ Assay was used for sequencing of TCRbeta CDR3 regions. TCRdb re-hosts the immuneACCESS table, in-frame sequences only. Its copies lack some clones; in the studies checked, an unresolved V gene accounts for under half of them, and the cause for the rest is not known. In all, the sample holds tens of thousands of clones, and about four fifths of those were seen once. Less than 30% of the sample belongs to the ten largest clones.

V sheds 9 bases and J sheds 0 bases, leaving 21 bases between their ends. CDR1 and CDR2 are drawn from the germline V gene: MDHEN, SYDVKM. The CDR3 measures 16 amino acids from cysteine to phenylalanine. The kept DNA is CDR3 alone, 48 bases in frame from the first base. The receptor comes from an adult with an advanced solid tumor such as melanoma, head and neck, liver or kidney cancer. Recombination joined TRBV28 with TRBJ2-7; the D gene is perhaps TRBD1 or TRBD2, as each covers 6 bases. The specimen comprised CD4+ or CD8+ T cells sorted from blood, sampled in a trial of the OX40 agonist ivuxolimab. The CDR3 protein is CASKPLGGASSYEQYF. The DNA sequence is TGTGCCAGTAAACCCCTGGGGGGCGCGAGCTCCTACGAGCAGTACTTC.